The T cell receptor beta chain described here comes from a study of T cells after yellow fever vaccination. About the research overall: Preparation of the low-cell-number fractions used SMART-Seq v4 Ultra Low Input. Findings and caveats of the study: From the bulk population, abundant clonotypes could contaminate and appear within FACS-sorted repertoires.

This clonotype was detected only a few times. The target antigen is unknown. TCRdb reprocessed the 5' RACE reads via MiXCR and lists one record per CDR3 protein. The repertoire has a few hundred thousand distinct CDR3 sequences, roughly 5.2% of them found once; the top ten carry roughly 3.5%. The V end was cut by 0 bases, the J end by 4 bases, with 12 bases between. This CDR3 is built from 15 residues. Germline loops: CDR1 MNHEY, CDR2 SVGAGI. V gene TRBV6-5 combines with J gene TRBJ1-1; no clear D. The sequencing here drew on CD4+ T cells sorted from PBMCs, taken on the day of the yellow fever booster vaccination. This clonotype was obtained from a man younger than 35 who received the YFV17D yellow fever vaccine. CDR3 amino acids: CASSYSDSVGTEAFF. The CDR3 DNA follows: TGTGCCAGCAGTTACTCCGACTCAGTCGGCACTGAAGCTTTCTTT.